This T cell receptor (beta chain) was observed in a study of T cells in Graves' hyperthyroidism and ophthalmopathy. This clonotype was detected many times. Clinical symptoms, serum thyroxine, TRAb, thyroid ultrasound and orbital computed tomography established diagnosis. What was amplified from RNA transcripts were TCR beta CDR3 regions. The HTBI set primed first-round TCR CDR3 RT-PCR. TCRdb re-derived calls from the multiplex PCR reads in MiXCR, one entry per CDR3 protein. The repertoire holds about 380,000 distinct CDR3 sequences, with approximately 17% as singletons. The germline CDR1 and CDR2 sequences are KGHDR and SFDVKD. The CDR3 totals 15 residues. V was shortened by 7 bases and J by 3 bases, with 17 bases between the two germline ends.

This rearrangement joins TRBV24-1 to TRBJ1-1; a weak D match, TRBD1 (5 bases). The sequenced material came from blood. The receptor comes from a man between 18 and 35 years old with Graves' ophthalmopathy. This chain's CDR3 is CATSGTRGFDTEAFF. The CDR3, as DNA: TGTGCCACCAGCGGGACGCGTGGTTTTGACACTGAAGCTTTCTTT.